The next 27 T cell receptor beta chains were all read from a single sample in a study of T cell repertoires in cytomegalovirus infection. TCRdb redid the calling of the reads with MiXCR, one entry per CDR3 protein. Here the sample spans hundreds of thousands of distinct CDR3 sequences, around a third being singletons. Their antigens remain unidentified. Source: cultured PBMCs, taken from culture after CMV antigen stimulation. The receptors stem from a human donor in good health (CMV status not recorded). Some clones in this sample may be carry-over from other donors' samples.

V usage is TRBV2 and J usage is TRBJ1-2; no reliable D call. CDR1 and CDR2 (germline): SNHLY, FYNNEI. The CDR3 consists of 13 residues. V was trimmed by 8 bases and J by 9 bases, leaving 19 bases between them. For the CDR3, the DNA is TGTGCCAGCGAGTCCAGAGAGGACGCTCGCTACACCTTC. It translates to CASESREDARYTF. The full variable domain, in which reference TRBV2 and TRBJ1-2 provide the parts outside the CDR3, is EPEVTQTPSHQVTQMGQEVILRCVPISNHLYFYWYRQILGQKVEFLVSFYNNEISEKSEIFDDQFSVERPDGSNFTLKIRSTKLEDSAMYFCASESREDARYTFGSGTRLTVV.

This rearrangement joins TRBV9 to TRBJ2-3, with D maybe TRBD2 (6 bases). Germline loops: CDR1 SGDLS, CDR2 YYNGEE. CDR3 length equals 15 residues. Trimming left V 4 bases short and J 2 bases short, with 14 bases between. The CDR3 region has the DNA TGTGCCAGCAGCTTCGGGGGTCCCATCACAGATACGCAGTATTTT. Protein: CASSFGGPITDTQYF.

The chain employs TRBV19 and TRBJ1-5; D remains ambiguous. The ends were cut back, 2 bases at V and 7 bases at J, with 6 bases in the middle. The CDR3 runs to 12 residues. The germline gives CDR1 LNHDA, CDR2 SQIVND (reference sequence). The CDR3 is CASSITGQPQHF. In DNA, the CDR3 is TGTGCCAGTAGTATAACGGGGCAGCCCCAGCATTTT.

This clonotype was detected only a few times. This chain links TRBV6-6 with TRBJ1-2; the match to TRBD1 covers 8 bases. Looked up from germline, CDR1 is MNHNY and CDR2 is SVGAGI (reference sequence). The CDR3 spans 14 residues. V was clipped by 6 bases and J by 2 bases; unmatched bases: 5. CDR3 amino acids: CASRRTGSNYGYTF. The CDR3 DNA reads TGTGCCAGCAGAAGGACAGGGAGCAACTATGGCTACACCTTC.

This chain connects TRBV2 to TRBJ1-1; possible D gene TRBD1, 5 bases. The CDR3 is 12 amino acids. The V and J ends lost 8 bases and 3 bases respectively, with 10 bases between them. Germline CDR1 and CDR2: SNHLY and FYNNEI. The DNA of the CDR3 is TGTGCCAGCCAGGGTATTGACACTGAAGCTTTCTTT. Its protein is CASQGIDTEAFF. Full variable domain (rest looked up from reference TRBV2 and TRBJ1-1): EPEVTQTPSHQVTQMGQEVILRCVPISNHLYFYWYRQILGQKVEFLVSFYNNEISEKSEIFDDQFSVERPDGSNFTLKIRSTKLEDSAMYFCASQGIDTEAFFGQGTRLTVV.

The chain recombines TRBV20-1 with TRBJ2-3, with 8 bases matching TRBD2. The CDR3 is made up of 15 amino acids. Germline V lookup: CDR1 DFQATT, CDR2 SNEGSKA (reference sequence). Trimming removed 2 bases from V and 1 base from J; junction bases left unmatched: 5. The CDR3 reads CSARKLSGGTDTQYF. The CDR3 DNA sequence: TGCAGTGCTAGAAAACTTAGCGGGGGCACAGATACGCAGTATTTT.

The CDR3 loop is CASSMGTSGIYEQYF. CDR3 bases: TGTGCCAGCAGCATGGGGACTAGCGGGATCTACGAGCAGTACTTC. This sequence joins TRBV7-8 and TRBJ2-7, with TRBD2 identical over 13 bases. The J segment lost 3 bases and the V segment lost 5 bases, leaving 4 bases of the junction unmatched. This CDR3 is built from 15 residues. The germline V gene encodes CDR1 SGHVS and CDR2 FQNEAQ.

The rearrangement joins TRBV18 to TRBJ2-1; the D is unclear. CDR1 and CDR2 (germline): KGHSH, LQKENI. This CDR3 is 16 amino acids long. V lost 3 bases and J 2 bases, leaving 14 bases between the germline ends. This chain's CDR3 is CASSPLVTGAYNEQFF. CDR3 coding DNA: TGTGCCAGCTCACCCCTGGTAACGGGTGCCTACAATGAGCAGTTCTTC. The full variable domain, completed using reference TRBV18 and TRBJ2-1, is NAGVMQNPRHLVRRRGQEARLRCSPMKGHSHVYWYRQLPEEGLKFMVYLQKENIIDESGMPKERFSAEFPKEGPSILRIQQVVRGDSAAYFCASSPLVTGAYNEQFFGPGTRLTVL.

The V and J genes are TRBV5-4 and TRBJ2-3; 11 positions agree with TRBD2. The germline CDR1 and CDR2 sequences are SGHNT and YYREEE (reference sequence). The CDR3 covers 15 residues. Trimming at V came to 4 bases and at J to 6 bases, leaving 7 bases not matched to a gene. CDR3 protein: CASSELAGAEDTQYF. Written as DNA, the CDR3 is TGTGCCAGCAGCGAACTAGCGGGGGCCGAGGATACGCAGTATTTT.

V and J are TRBV7-6 and TRBJ2-1; 7 bases match TRBD2. Trimming took 6 bases from V and 5 from J; bases not matched to a gene: 7. The CDR3 is 14 amino acids. Germline loops: CDR1 SGHVS, CDR2 FNYEAQ. CDR3 amino acids: CASSRMGGDNEQFF. The CDR3 DNA sequence: TGTGCCAGCAGTCGGATGGGGGGGGACAATGAGCAGTTCTTC.

J is TRBJ1-4 and V is TRBV7-9, with D possibly TRBD1 on 6 matching bases. Trimming cost V 3 bases and J 4 bases, with 9 bases left between them. Germline V gene sequence: CDR1 SEHNR, CDR2 FQNEAQ (reference sequence). This CDR3 has 14 amino acids. The CDR3 protein is CASSFPQGNEKLFF. The CDR3 coding sequence is TGTGCCAGCAGCTTTCCACAGGGTAATGAAAAACTGTTTTTT.

The rearrangement joins TRBV7-2 to TRBJ2-5; D remains unclear. Trimming pared 5 bases from V and 2 bases from J, leaving 9 bases between. Germline V gene lookup returns CDR1 SGHTA and CDR2 FQGNSA. The CDR3 runs 13 residues. CDR3 in DNA: TGTGCCAGCAGCCCACGACAACAAGAGACCCAGTACTTC. Translated: CASSPRQQETQYF.

Regarding this clonotype: Mismatch with germline at one junction end may stem from a read error. CDR3 nucleotides: TGTGCCACCAGTGACCCCGCCAGGGCCACTGGGGCCAACGCCCTGACTTTC. This codes for CATSDPARATGANALTF. The chain employs TRBV24-1 and TRBJ2-6, with a weak D call TRBD1 (5 bases). Germline values: CDR1 KGHDR, CDR2 SFDVKD. The CDR3 runs 17 residues.

This chain links TRBV20-1 with TRBJ1-1, with a possible D match to TRBD1 (5 bases). Germline loops: CDR1 DFQATT, CDR2 SNEGSKA (reference sequence). V was clipped by 7 bases and J by 3 bases, with 15 bases between them. This CDR3 is 13 amino acids long. The CDR3 spells CSGLLGRDTEAFF. Here the CDR3 DNA reads TGCAGTGGGCTCCTGGGCAGGGACACTGAAGCTTTCTTT.

This clonotype has just a few counts. V is TRBV7-8 and J is TRBJ2-1; 8 bases line up with TRBD1. The germline gives CDR1 SGHVS, CDR2 FQNEAQ. Trimming took 5 bases from V and 5 from J; bases not matched to a gene: 8. This CDR3 is 15 amino acids long. CDR3 nucleotide sequence: TGTGCCAGCAGCCCCACCGGGACAGGAGACAATGAGCAGTTCTTC. Translating gives CASSPTGTGDNEQFF. Drawing the rest from reference TRBV7-8 and TRBJ2-1, the complete variable domain is GAGVSQSPRYKVAKRGQDVALRCDPISGHVSLFWYQQALGQGPEFLTYFQNEAQLDKSGLPSDRFFAERPEGSVSTLKIQRTQQEDSAVYLCASSPTGTGDNEQFFGPGTRLTVL.

CDR3 sequence reads: CASSSHRGETQYF. Here the CDR3 DNA reads TGTGCCAGCAGCTCCCACAGGGGAGAGACCCAGTACTTC. The rearrangement links TRBV11-2 to TRBJ2-5; 7 nucleotides align to TRBD1. The germline CDR1 and CDR2 sequences are SGHAT and FQNNGV. V was pared by 4 bases and J by 4 bases, with 3 bases of the junction left unmatched. The CDR3 is 13 amino acids. The full variable domain, with the rest looked up from reference TRBV11-2 and TRBJ2-5, is EAGVAQSPRYKIIEKRQSVAFWCNPISGHATLYWYQQILGQGPKLLIQFQNNGVVDDSQLPKDRFSAERLKGVDSTLKIQPAKLEDSAVYLCASSSHRGETQYFGPGTRLLVL.

The chain joins TRBV2 to TRBJ2-5; maybe TRBD1 (6 bases). Germline V gives CDR1 SNHLY, CDR2 FYNNEI. The CDR3 is made up of 12 amino acids. Trimming removed 6 bases from V and 5 bases from J, with 10 bases in between. CDR3 coding DNA: TGTGCCAGCAGGGGGGCTCCGGAGACCCAGTACTTC. Translation gives CASRGAPETQYF. Based on the CDR3 plus reference TRBV2 and TRBJ2-5, the full variable domain is EPEVTQTPSHQVTQMGQEVILRCVPISNHLYFYWYRQILGQKVEFLVSFYNNEISEKSEIFDDQFSVERPDGSNFTLKIRSTKLEDSAMYFCASRGAPETQYFGPGTRLLVL.

In its sample, this clonotype was seen once. The chain has TRBV5-1 and TRBJ2-3, with 11 bases fitting TRBD1. Germline CDR1 is SGHRS and CDR2 is YFSETQ. The length of the CDR3 is 13 residues. With V trimmed by 5 bases and J by 6 bases, 2 bases remained unmatched. The DNA for the CDR3 is TGCGCCAGCAGGGGACAGGGGGAGGATACGCAGTATTTT. Encoded protein: CASRGQGEDTQYF.

This chain connects TRBV28 to TRBJ2-3; D call uncertain. Germline CDR1 reads MDHEN; CDR2 reads SYDVKM. This CDR3 spans 15 amino acids. Trimming removed 2 bases from V and 0 bases from J, with 9 bases in between. The CDR3 nucleotides are TGTGCCAGCAGTTTAGCCAACCCTAGCACAGATACGCAGTATTTT. Its protein product is CASSLANPSTDTQYF.

This clonotype turned up a few times. J is TRBJ2-1 and V is TRBV11-2; the D gene is possibly TRBD2 (5 bases). The ends were cut back, 0 bases at V and 10 bases at J, with 16 bases in the middle. This CDR3 is 15 amino acids long. Germline CDR1 reads SGHAT; CDR2 reads FQNNGV. The chain's CDR3 is CASSLEQALADEQFF. CDR3 nucleotides: TGTGCCAGCAGCTTAGAACAAGCCCTAGCTGACGAGCAGTTCTTC.

In its sample, this clonotype was seen a few times. The rearrangement links TRBV4-1 to TRBJ2-5; tentatively, D is TRBD1 (6 bases). The CDR3 totals 14 residues. Trimming took off 2 bases at V and 5 bases at J, with 12 bases between the two ends. Germline V CDR1 and CDR2: MGHRA, YSYEKL. The CDR3: CASSQTGFGETQYF. The CDR3 nucleotides read TGCGCCAGCAGCCAAACAGGGTTCGGGGAGACCCAGTACTTC.

In its sample, this clonotype was seen many times. The chain is built from TRBV7-2 and TRBJ2-4; TRBD2 aligns across 9 bases. The V segment lost 5 bases and the J segment 3 bases; nucleotides outside the gene matches: 8. The germline CDR1 and CDR2 sequences are SGHTA and FQGNSA. The CDR3 has 16 residues. The CDR3 loop reads CASSRGGAGGKNIQYF. CDR3 coding DNA: TGTGCCAGCAGCCGCGGGGGGGCCGGGGGCAAAAACATTCAGTACTTC.

V usage is TRBV5-8 and J usage is TRBJ2-3; tentative D call: TRBD2 (6 bases). The CDR3 totals 16 residues. Trimming pared 6 bases from V and 0 bases from J, leaving 17 bases between. Germline assignment: CDR1 SGHTS and CDR2 YDEGEE. CDR3 in DNA: TGTGCCAGCAACCCAGTGCGGGGTCGTAGCACAGATACGCAGTATTTT. Its translation: CASNPVRGRSTDTQYF.

This clonotype was detected only a few times. The chain combines TRBV19 with TRBJ2-1; the D is unclear. V was cut by 2 bases and J by 9 bases, with 2 bases left in between. Germline lookup yields CDR1 LNHDA and CDR2 SQIVND (reference sequence). CDR3 length: 10 amino acids. CDR3 nucleotide sequence: TGTGCCAGTAGTATATGTGAGCAGTTCTTC. This translates into CASSICEQFF.

The chain carries TRBV9 and TRBJ2-3; 8 nucleotides line up with TRBD1. Unmatched junction bases numbered 9, after V lost 6 bases and J lost 6 bases. This CDR3 is 14 amino acids long. From germline, CDR1 is SGDLS and CDR2 YYNGEE. CDR3 loop: CASTGTGQVDTQYF. The CDR3 region has the DNA TGTGCCAGCACCGGGACAGGTCAAGTGGATACGCAGTATTTT. The whole variable domain, remainder taken from reference TRBV9 and TRBJ2-3, is DSGVTQTPKHLITATGQRVTLRCSPRSGDLSVYWYQQSLDQGLQFLIQYYNGEERAKGNILERFSAQQFPDLHSELNLSSLELGDSALYFCASTGTGQVDTQYFGPGTRLTVL.

The gene calls are TRBV16 and TRBJ1-2; D remains unclear. The CDR3 length is 12 residues. Germline V gene lookup returns CDR1 KGHSY and CDR2 FQNENV. The V end was cut by 0 bases, the J end by 7 bases, with 6 bases between. CDR3: CASSQSPVGYTF. Written as DNA, the CDR3 is TGTGCCAGCAGCCAATCTCCGGTTGGCTACACCTTC. Based on the CDR3 plus reference TRBV16 and TRBJ1-2, the full variable domain is GEEVAQTPKHLVRGEGQKAKLYCAPIKGHSYVFWYQQVLKNEFKFLISFQNENVFDETGMPKERFSAKCLPNSPCSLEIQATKLEDSAVYFCASSQSPVGYTFGSGTRLTVV.

The chain uses TRBV5-1 and TRBJ2-5; 7 bases fit TRBD1. V lost 3 bases, J lost 5 bases, and 10 bases stayed unmatched. The CDR3 runs to 15 residues. Germline assignment: CDR1 SGHRS and CDR2 YFSETQ. CDR3 nucleotides: TGCGCCAGCAGCTGGACCGGGACAGCTAAGGAGACCCAGTACTTC. As protein: CASSWTGTAKETQYF.